This T cell receptor beta chain was recorded in a study of blood T cell repertoires in COVID-19. Study-wide context: Samples of COVID-19 (acute and convalescent) were obtained from the United States, Italy and Spain. PBMCs, B-cell-depleted T cells, or T cells provided the cDNA or gDNA that made up the material.

Per the study methods: It was from reference gene primer amplification that nucleated cell counts were estimated. Only in-frame clones appear in the TCRdb table, and some are missing; sequencing was by immunoSEQ multiplex PCR. V and J calls and clone size are copied from that table; D and trimming were computed from the DNA. The sample shows 65,000 to 75,000 clones, around 90% of them seen only once. This CDR3 spans 15 amino acids. V gave up 6 bases and J gave up 5 bases, with 17 bases separating them. Germline V gene sequence: CDR1 MNHEY, CDR2 SMNVEV (reference sequence). Input material: peripheral blood. The clonotype originates from a human donor with active COVID-19. The donor label of this sample is uncertain. V and J are TRBV27 and TRBJ2-1; TRBD1 is a possible D gene (5 bases). As DNA, the CDR3 is TGTGCCAGCAGAACGCCGCGGACACAGAACAATGAGCAGTTCTTC. It is translated as CASRTPRTQNNEQFF.